This T cell receptor (beta chain) is from a study of T cells after yellow fever vaccination. Overall study results and limits: Detected again after the booster were most primary-vaccination clones, at approximately 96% CD4 and 88% CD8. A limited proportion of clonotypes was detected within both the CD4 and CD8 compartments.

The CDR3 sequence is 11 residues long. CDR1 is SQVTM and CDR2 is ANQGSEA in the germline V gene. The V gene end was trimmed by 7 bases and the J gene end by 3 bases; junction bases not matched to a gene: 3. In making TCR cDNA, 5'RACE template switching added a universal primer site and UMIs to it. TCRdb processed the 5' RACE reads anew with MiXCR; each CDR3 protein has one entry. The table shows about 400,000 distinct CDR3 sequences, with more than 5.5% occurring only once. This clonotype was counted many times. Its antigen is unknown. The TCR was taken from a man under 40 who received the YFV17D yellow fever vaccine. Here the sequenced sample was PBMCs, taken 5 days after the yellow fever booster vaccination. The chain carries TRBV29-1 and TRBJ2-7, with 7 bases aligning to TRBD1. The CDR3 loop is CSGRDSYEQYF. The CDR3 bases are TGCAGCGGCCGGGACAGCTACGAGCAGTACTTC.